The 28 T cell receptor beta chains reported below all come from one sample, sequenced in a study of response to subunit inactivated influenza vaccine. TCRdb passed the RT-PCR reads through MiXCR, listing each CDR3 protein once. The table includes fewer than 550,000 distinct CDR3 sequences, about 25% detected once. The specimen comprised CD4+ T cells sorted from PBMCs, sampled 4 to 6 days after vaccination. Source of these receptors: a man aged 50-59 years who received an inactivated influenza vaccine.

This clonotype showed up just once. The CDR3 bases are TGCGCCAGCAGCACCCAGCGAGCCGGGGAGCTGTTTTTT. Encoded protein: CASSTQRAGELFF. The chain employs TRBV4-3 and TRBJ2-2; D gene uncertain. Per the germline V gene, CDR1 is LGHNA and CDR2 is YSLEER. The CDR3 extends over 13 amino acids. Trimming cost V 5 bases and J 6 bases, with 10 bases left between them.

In this sample, this clonotype turned up a few times. This rearrangement joins TRBV4-2 to TRBJ2-2; D call uncertain. Germline V CDR1 and CDR2: LGHNA, YNFKEQ. The germline V and J ends were trimmed by 6 bases and 1 base, with 15 bases remaining between them. The CDR3 has 16 amino acids. The CDR3 coding sequence is TGTGCCAGCAGACCCCGATCTGGGTGGAACACCGGGGAGCTGTTTTTT. Amino acid sequence: CASRPRSGWNTGELFF.

In its sample, this clonotype was seen many times. V usage is TRBV7-8 and J usage is TRBJ2-1; D uncertain. V was clipped by 1 base and J by 7 bases, with 17 bases between them. This CDR3 contains 16 residues. Germline CDR1 is SGHVS and CDR2 is FQNEAQ. The DNA of the CDR3 is TGTGCCAGCAGCTTAGTGTTGGGAACAGCAAATAATGAGCAGTTCTTC. This sequence encodes CASSLVLGTANNEQFF.

The gene calls are TRBV28 and TRBJ2-1, with 7 bases identical to TRBD1. V dropped 2 bases and J dropped 6; count of bases not matched to a gene: 7. The CDR3 runs 15 residues. CDR1 MDHEN and CDR2 SYDVKM come from the germline V gene. CDR3 DNA sequence: TGTGCCAGCAGTTTAACCCGGGACAGATTCAATGAGCAGTTCTTC. Its protein product is CASSLTRDRFNEQFF.

V usage is TRBV9 and J usage is TRBJ2-1, with TRBD2 as a possible D gene (5 bases). Trimming removed 4 bases at V and 6 bases at J, with 23 bases between. This CDR3 has 17 residues. The germline CDR1 and CDR2 sequences are SGDLS and YYNGEE. CDR3 coding DNA: TGTGCCAGCAGCCACACTTGGGGAGTAAGGCCTTCCAATGAGCAGTTCTTC. This gives the protein CASSHTWGVRPSNEQFF.

A few counts support this clonotype. The chain employs TRBV6-1 and TRBJ1-2; D is unclear. The CDR3 is 8 amino acids. The V and J ends lost 3 bases and 11 bases respectively, with 1 base between them. CDR1 MNHNS and CDR2 SASEGT come from the germline V gene. The CDR3 sequence: CASSDYTF. The CDR3 DNA sequence: TGTGCCAGCAGTGATTACACCTTC.

This chain joins TRBV12-3 or TRBV12-4 and TRBJ2-1; TRBD2 aligns across 7 bases. CDR3 size: 15 residues. V shed 3 bases, J shed 7 bases, and the junction held 9 bases outside the gene matches. In nucleotides, the CDR3 is TGTGCCAGCAGTTTTGGCGGGAGAAACGTAAATGAGCAGTTCTTC. Its translation is CASSFGGRNVNEQFF.

This sequence joins TRBV6-2 or TRBV6-3 and TRBJ2-3, with 7 positions matching TRBD1. The germline CDR1 and CDR2 sequences are MNHEY and SVGEGT. This CDR3 region has 17 residues. Trimming removed 6 bases from V and 5 bases from J; junction bases left unmatched: 17. The CDR3 region is CASSYTRQGRREDTQYF. The CDR3 DNA sequence: TGTGCCAGCAGCTATACCCGACAGGGAAGAAGGGAAGATACGCAGTATTTT.

The rearrangement links TRBV3-1 to TRBJ2-1, with 7 nucleotides matching TRBD2. Germline V CDR1 and CDR2: LGHDT, YNNKEL (reference sequence). This CDR3 region has 13 residues. Trimming removed 1 base from V and 14 bases from J; junction bases left unmatched: 8. This CDR3 reads CASSQGEGTKKFF. The CDR3 DNA is TGTGCCAGCAGCCAAGGAGAAGGGACTAAGAAGTTCTTC.

This clonotype was counted between two and nine times. The chain has TRBV7-2 and TRBJ1-5, with D perhaps TRBD1 (5 bases). This CDR3 comprises 13 residues. The V and J ends lost 1 base and 9 bases respectively, with 10 bases between them. Germline V gene lookup returns CDR1 SGHTA and CDR2 FQGNSA. The CDR3 protein is CASSLGGVWPQHF. The CDR3 DNA reads as TGTGCCAGCAGCTTAGGAGGGGTCTGGCCCCAGCATTTT. Using reference TRBV7-2 and TRBJ1-5 for the parts outside the CDR3, the full variable domain is GAGVSQSPSNKVTEKGKDVELRCDPISGHTALYWYRQSLGQGLEFLIYFQGNSAPDKSGLPSDRFSAERTGGSVSTLTIQRTQQEDSAVYLCASSLGGVWPQHFGDGTRLSIL.

This chain connects TRBV4-3 to TRBJ2-3, with TRBD2 matching over 7 bases. Germline loops: CDR1 LGHNA, CDR2 YSLEER. V was clipped by 1 base and J by 1 base; unmatched bases: 11. CDR3 length: 18 amino acids. The CDR3 bases are TGCGCCAGCAGCCAAGTTCTAGGCGGGAGAATTGGCACAGATACGCAGTATTTT. The encoded protein is CASSQVLGGRIGTDTQYF.

This clonotype was observed a handful of times. The rearrangement joins TRBV12-3 or TRBV12-4 to TRBJ1-2, with a weak D call TRBD1 (5 bases). V shed 1 base and J shed 4 bases, with 13 bases lying between them. The CDR3 extends over 15 amino acids. The CDR3 nucleotides read TGTGCCAGCAGTTTAGGACTCAGGGTGGGCTATGGCTACACCTTC. Translation gives CASSLGLRVGYGYTF.

This chain uses TRBV18 with TRBJ1-3; D is undetermined. V was shortened by 3 bases and J by 3 bases, with 18 bases between the two germline ends. This CDR3 region has 17 residues. Germline CDR1 is KGHSH and CDR2 is LQKENI. The CDR3 loop reads CASSPDAPHSFGNTIYF. The CDR3 region has the DNA TGTGCCAGCTCACCGGATGCGCCCCACTCTTTTGGAAACACCATATATTTT.

V and J are TRBV2 and TRBJ1-4; D gene uncertain. The germline V and J ends were trimmed by 8 bases and 0 bases, with 13 bases remaining between them. The CDR3 totals 15 residues. The germline CDR1 and CDR2 sequences are SNHLY and FYNNEI. The CDR3, as DNA: TGTGCCAGCGCTTTTGCCGGTGCAACTAATGAAAAACTGTTTTTT. The encoded protein is CASAFAGATNEKLFF.

This clonotype was detected only a few times. The V and J genes are TRBV6-1 and TRBJ2-2, with 14 positions matching TRBD2. The CDR3 totals 18 residues. Per germline, CDR1 MNHNS and CDR2 SASEGT. J lost 6 bases, V lost 6 bases, and 12 bases had no gene match. CDR3 region: CASRVRLAGGPSAGELFF. In nucleotides, the CDR3 is TGTGCCAGCAGAGTACGACTAGCGGGGGGGCCGAGCGCCGGGGAGCTGTTTTTT.

V usage is TRBV18 and J usage is TRBJ2-3, with a tentative D call TRBD1 (5 bases). The CDR3 sequence is 14 residues long. With 6 bases removed from V and 4 bases from J, the gap between germline ends came to 14 bases. Germline V gene sequence: CDR1 KGHSH, CDR2 LQKENI. CDR3 DNA sequence: TGTGCCAGCTCTCCCTTACAAGGGGCAGATACGCAGTATTTT. Translated, it gives CASSPLQGADTQYF.

This clonotype was counted a few times. The chain combines TRBV20-1 with TRBJ2-7, with D possibly TRBD2 on 6 matching bases. Germline V lookup: CDR1 DFQATT, CDR2 SNEGSKA (reference sequence). Trimming took 1 base from V and 3 from J, leaving 16 bases between them. This CDR3 comprises 15 residues. The CDR3 here is CSARGGGGVFYEQYF. The CDR3 nucleotides are TGCAGTGCTAGAGGGGGCGGCGGGGTATTCTACGAGCAGTACTTC.

CDR3 DNA sequence: TGTGCCAGCAGTTTAGTCCCCCTACTGGGGGCAGGGACTGAAGCTTTCTTT. This gives the protein CASSLVPLLGAGTEAFF. The chain carries TRBV27 and TRBJ1-1; tentative D call: TRBD1 (6 bases). CDR1 and CDR2 (germline): MNHEY, SMNVEV (reference sequence). The CDR3 consists of 17 residues. V gave up 2 bases and J gave up 5 bases, with 21 bases separating them.

This clonotype was seen a few times. This chain uses TRBV4-3 with TRBJ2-7, with D possibly being TRBD1 or TRBD2 (5 bases each). Per the germline V gene, CDR1 is LGHNA and CDR2 is YSLEER. Trimming took 2 bases from V and 2 from J, leaving 10 bases between them. The CDR3 extends over 14 amino acids. For the CDR3, the DNA is TGCGCCAGCAGCCAACAGAGGGGTCCCTACGAGCAGTACTTC. Its translation is CASSQQRGPYEQYF.

The chain has TRBV6-2 or TRBV6-3 and TRBJ2-1; D is unresolved. The CDR3 runs 14 residues. Germline CDR1 and CDR2: MNHEY and SVGEGT. The ends were cut back, 7 bases at V and 2 bases at J, with 12 bases in the middle. The CDR3 sequence is CASNVGSPYNEQFF. The DNA of the CDR3 is TGTGCCAGCAATGTCGGCTCCCCCTACAATGAGCAGTTCTTC.

This chain connects TRBV20-1 to TRBJ2-5; 9 bases line up with TRBD1. The CDR3 has 15 amino acids. After removal of 0 bases from V and 7 bases from J, the junction contained 9 bases not matched to a gene. Germline-derived CDR1 and CDR2 are DFQATT and SNEGSKA (reference sequence). The CDR3 region is CSARDRDRVFGTQYF. CDR3 sequence (DNA): TGCAGTGCTAGAGATAGGGACAGGGTTTTTGGGACCCAGTACTTC.

This clonotype appeared a few times. The chain couples TRBV5-1 to TRBJ1-1; 8 bases match TRBD1. The J segment lost 10 bases and the V segment lost 4 bases, leaving 12 bases of the junction unmatched. This CDR3 spans 14 amino acids. CDR1 and CDR2 (germline): SGHRS, YFSETQ. Written as DNA, the CDR3 is TGCGCCAGCAGCCCCCTCGGGGAACAGGGGGTAGCTTTCTTT. It encodes CASSPLGEQGVAFF.

V usage is TRBV6-1 and J usage is TRBJ2-7; possible D gene TRBD1, 5 bases. Per germline, CDR1 MNHNS and CDR2 SASEGT. The CDR3 is made up of 15 amino acids. V lost 2 bases, J lost 6 bases, and 17 bases lay in between. The CDR3 sequence is CASSEMGPIASEQYF. For the CDR3, the DNA is TGTGCCAGCAGTGAAATGGGGCCGATAGCCTCCGAGCAGTACTTC.

The chain links TRBV6-2 or TRBV6-3 to TRBJ2-3; 9 positions agree with TRBD2. Unmatched junction bases numbered 0, after V lost 6 bases and J lost 5 bases. The CDR3 length is 12 residues. CDR1 is MNHEY and CDR2 is SVGEGT in the germline V gene. As DNA, the CDR3 is TGTGCCAGCAGAGCGGGGGGAGATACGCAGTATTTT. It specifies CASRAGGDTQYF.

The V gene is TRBV4-3, the J gene TRBJ2-7; 10 nucleotides match TRBD2. Losses at the gene ends were 0 bases for V and 1 base for J; bases not matched to a gene: 3. Germline CDR1 reads LGHNA; CDR2 reads YSLEER. The CDR3 totals 16 residues. The DNA for the CDR3 is TGCGCCAGCAGCCAAGACAGTAGCGGGAGGTCCTACGAGCAGTACTTC. Translated: CASSQDSSGRSYEQYF.

V gene TRBV29-1 combines with J gene TRBJ2-3; perhaps TRBD2 as D (6 bases). Germline lookup yields CDR1 SQVTM and CDR2 ANQGSEA. The CDR3 spans 16 residues. The V gene lost 1 base and the J gene lost 3 bases, with 17 bases spanning the gap. CDR3 loop: CSVEGLGAGITDTQYF. For the CDR3, the DNA is TGCAGCGTTGAAGGCCTAGGGGCGGGAATAACAGATACGCAGTATTTT.

This clonotype was counted between two and nine times. CDR3 loop: CASISPGQGDSPLHF. In DNA, the CDR3 is TGTGCCAGCATCTCGCCGGGACAGGGGGATTCACCCCTCCACTTT. V gene TRBV28 combines with J gene TRBJ1-6, with TRBD1 matching 11 bases. V lost 7 bases to trimming and J lost 8 bases; unmatched junction nucleotides: 7. Germline V gene sequence: CDR1 MDHEN, CDR2 SYDVKM. The CDR3 is made up of 15 amino acids.

This sequence joins TRBV6-2 or TRBV6-3 and TRBJ2-7; D tentatively reads TRBD1 or TRBD2 (5 bases each). The CDR3 sequence is 15 residues long. Germline V gives CDR1 MNHEY, CDR2 SVGEGT. V lost 4 bases, J lost 2 bases, and 15 bases lay in between. The CDR3: CASSSGPLGAYEQYF. The CDR3 coding sequence is TGTGCCAGCAGTTCCGGGCCCCTGGGGGCCTACGAGCAGTACTTC.